This T cell receptor (beta chain) was identified in a study of blood T cell repertoires in COVID-19. Looking at the study overall: Italy, Spain and the United States were the sources of the convalescent and acute COVID-19 samples.

Clones were read by immunoSEQ multiplex PCR, and TCRdb kept only the in-frame ones, dropping some. Of 210,000 or so clones listed, over 75% were seen once; the top ten hold around 4.7%. The V gene's germline CDR1 is MNHEY and CDR2 SVGEGT. The CDR3 loop spans 12 amino acids. V lost 2 bases, J lost 3 bases, and 4 bases lay in between. This sequence joins TRBV6-2 or TRBV6-3 and TRBJ2-5, with D hard to call. This sequence originates from a human donor in a cohort sampled during active COVID-19. Material: peripheral blood. The chain's CDR3 is CASSYPKETQYF. The CDR3 DNA reads TGTGCCAGCAGTTACCCTAAAGAGACCCAGTACTTC.